This T cell receptor beta chain was captured by sequencing in a study of shared clonotypes between healthy human individuals. Notes on the study in general: Non-shared clonotypes had lower generation probabilities than those shared by all four donors.

About this clone: The antigen remains undetermined.

Trimming pared 4 bases from V and 1 base from J, leaving 11 bases between. This CDR3 is 14 amino acids long. Looked up from germline, CDR1 is MNHEY and CDR2 is SVGAGI. Sequencing was at deep level. Repertoires were generated with immunoSEQ multiplex PCR, while TCRdb's copy carries only in-frame clones and drops some. The table lists some 1 million clones, approximately 70% of them singletons. The rearrangement links TRBV6-5 to TRBJ2-7; D is unresolved. The clonotype comes from a man younger than 35 in good health. The specimen was memory CD4+ T cells sorted from blood. The subset: CD45RA-negative fraction. CDR3 amino acids: CASSSRANSYEQYF. The CDR3 DNA sequence: TGTGCCAGCAGTTCACGAGCTAATTCCTACGAGCAGTACTTC.